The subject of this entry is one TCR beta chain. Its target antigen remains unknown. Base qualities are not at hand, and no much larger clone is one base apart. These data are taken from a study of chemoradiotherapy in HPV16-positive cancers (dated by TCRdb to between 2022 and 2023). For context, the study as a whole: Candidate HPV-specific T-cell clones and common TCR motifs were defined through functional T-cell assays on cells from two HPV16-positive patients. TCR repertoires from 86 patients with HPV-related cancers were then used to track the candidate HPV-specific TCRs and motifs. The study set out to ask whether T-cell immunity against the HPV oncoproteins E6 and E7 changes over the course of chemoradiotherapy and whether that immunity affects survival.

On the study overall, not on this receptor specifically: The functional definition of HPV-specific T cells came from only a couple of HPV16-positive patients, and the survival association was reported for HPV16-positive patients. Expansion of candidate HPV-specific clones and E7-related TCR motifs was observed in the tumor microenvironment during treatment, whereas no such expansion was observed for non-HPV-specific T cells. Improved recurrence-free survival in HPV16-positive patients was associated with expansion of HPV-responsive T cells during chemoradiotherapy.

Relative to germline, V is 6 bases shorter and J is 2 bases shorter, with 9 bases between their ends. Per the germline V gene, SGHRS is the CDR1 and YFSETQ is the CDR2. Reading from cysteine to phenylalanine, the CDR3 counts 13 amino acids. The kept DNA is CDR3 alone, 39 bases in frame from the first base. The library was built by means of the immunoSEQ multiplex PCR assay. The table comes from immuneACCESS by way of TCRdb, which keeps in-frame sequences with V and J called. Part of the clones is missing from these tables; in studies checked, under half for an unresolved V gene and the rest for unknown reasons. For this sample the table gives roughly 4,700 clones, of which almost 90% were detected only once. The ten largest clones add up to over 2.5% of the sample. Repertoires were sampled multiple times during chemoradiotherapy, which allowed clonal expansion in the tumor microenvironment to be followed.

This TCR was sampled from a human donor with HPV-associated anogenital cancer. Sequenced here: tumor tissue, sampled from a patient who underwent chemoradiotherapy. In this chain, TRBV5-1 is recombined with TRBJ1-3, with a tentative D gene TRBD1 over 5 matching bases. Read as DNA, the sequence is TGCGCCAGCAATGGAGGGGCTGGAAACACCATATATTTT. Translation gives CASNGGAGNTIYF.